Detailed here is one T cell receptor (beta chain). Sequencing used immunoSEQ multiplex PCR; TCRdb keeps in-frame clones, though not all of them. The table shows about 69,000 clones, with roughly nine tenths occurring only once. The data originate from a study of OX40 agonist ivuxolimab in advanced cancers. Study-level background: Clinicians treated patients with ivuxolimab, an agonistic anti-OX40 (CD134) antibody.

Germline V CDR1 and CDR2: KGHSH, LQKENI. The CDR3 spans 16 residues. J gave up 5 bases and V 0 bases, and 8 bases lay outside the gene matches. This material consisted of CD4+ or CD8+ T cells sorted from blood, taken in a trial of the OX40 agonist ivuxolimab. V and J are TRBV18 and TRBJ1-2; 8 nucleotides line up with TRBD1. This TCR derives from an adult with an advanced solid tumor such as melanoma, head and neck, liver or kidney cancer. CDR3 sequence (DNA): TGTGCCAGCTCACCACCCCCAGGGGGCGCTCCTTATGGCTACACCTTC. Translated, it gives CASSPPPGGAPYGYTF.